This T cell receptor (beta chain) stems from a study of CD8+CD57+ T cells in acquired aplastic anemia. Study-level points and caveats: CD8+ Simpson's diversity did not differ significantly between patients and controls.

Profiling of TCR beta VDJ combinations and CDR3 sequences used genomic DNA as template. Each CDR3 protein gets one entry after TCRdb re-called the reads with MiXCR. The sample has roughly 180,000 distinct CDR3 sequences, less than 50% seen once. This clonotype was detected a few times. Its antigen remains unknown. For sequencing, patients were chosen who had shown expansion of CD8+CD57+ cells by flow cytometry. As a group, the patients uniformly had severe acquired aplastic anemia. Receipt of therapy had not occurred in any patient by the time of blood sampling. The V end was cut by 6 bases, the J end by 0 bases, with 12 bases between. CDR1 is SNHLY, CDR2 FYNNEI, per germline. CDR3 length: 14 amino acids.

This TCR was recovered from a human donor with aplastic anemia. What was sequenced was sorted CD4+, CD8+, or CD8+CD57+ T cells (not recorded which) from PBMCs. J is TRBJ2-7 and V is TRBV2; no reliable D call. In DNA form, the CDR3 reads TGTGCCAGCAGGTCCCGGGCCCACTCCTACGAGCAGTACTTC. This translates into CASRSRAHSYEQYF.